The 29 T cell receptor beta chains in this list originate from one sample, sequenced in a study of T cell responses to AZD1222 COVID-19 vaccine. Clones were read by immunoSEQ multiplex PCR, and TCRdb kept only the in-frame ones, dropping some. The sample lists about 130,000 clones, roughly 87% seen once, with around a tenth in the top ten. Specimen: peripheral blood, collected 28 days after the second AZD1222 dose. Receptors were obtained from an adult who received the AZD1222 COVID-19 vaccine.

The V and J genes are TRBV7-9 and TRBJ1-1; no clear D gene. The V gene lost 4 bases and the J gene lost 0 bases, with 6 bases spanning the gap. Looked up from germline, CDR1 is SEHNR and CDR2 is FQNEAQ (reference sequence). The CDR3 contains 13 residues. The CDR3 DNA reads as TGTGCCAGCAGCTCCCCAATGAACACTGAAGCTTTCTTT. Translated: CASSSPMNTEAFF.

The CDR3 DNA sequence: TGCGCCAGCAGCTTGGACGGGACAGGTGAAGCTTTCTTT. This encodes CASSLDGTGEAFF. The gene calls are TRBV5-1 and TRBJ1-1; the match to TRBD1 covers 8 bases. Germline V lookup: CDR1 SGHRS, CDR2 YFSETQ. V was pared by 0 bases and J by 7 bases, with 2 bases of the junction left unmatched. CDR3 length equals 13 residues. Combining the CDR3 with reference TRBV5-1 and TRBJ1-1 gives the whole variable domain KAGVTQTPRYLIKTRGQQVTLSCSPISGHRSVSWYQQTPGQGLQFLFEYFSETQRNKGNFPGRFSGRQFSNSRSEMNVSTLELGDSALYLCASSLDGTGEAFFGQGTRLTVV.

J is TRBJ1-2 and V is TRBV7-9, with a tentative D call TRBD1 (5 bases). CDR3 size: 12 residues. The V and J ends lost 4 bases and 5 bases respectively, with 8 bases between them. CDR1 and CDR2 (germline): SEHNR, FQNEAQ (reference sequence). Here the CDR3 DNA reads TGTGCCAGCAGCTCCTCAGGGTATGGCTACACCTTC. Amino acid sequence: CASSSSGYGYTF.

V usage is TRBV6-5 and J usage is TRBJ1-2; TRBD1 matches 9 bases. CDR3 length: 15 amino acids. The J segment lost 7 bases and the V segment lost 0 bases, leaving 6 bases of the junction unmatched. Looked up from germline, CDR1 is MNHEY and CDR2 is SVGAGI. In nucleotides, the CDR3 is TGTGCCAGCAGTTACTCGGGACAGGGAAGTGCTGGCTACACCTTC. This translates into CASSYSGQGSAGYTF.

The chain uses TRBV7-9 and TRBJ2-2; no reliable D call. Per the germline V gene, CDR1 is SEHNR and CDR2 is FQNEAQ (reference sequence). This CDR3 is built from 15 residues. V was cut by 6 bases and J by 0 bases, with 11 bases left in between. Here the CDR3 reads CASSLDRANTGELFF. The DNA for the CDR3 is TGTGCCAGCAGTTTGGATAGAGCGAACACCGGGGAGCTGTTTTTT.

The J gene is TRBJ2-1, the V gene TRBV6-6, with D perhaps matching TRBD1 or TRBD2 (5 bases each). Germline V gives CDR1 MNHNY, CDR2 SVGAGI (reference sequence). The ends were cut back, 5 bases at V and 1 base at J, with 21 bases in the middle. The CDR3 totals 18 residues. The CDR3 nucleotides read TGTGCCAGCAGTCGCCCCCCCGGGACGGGGTTTTCCTACAATGAGCAGTTCTTC. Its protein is CASSRPPGTGFSYNEQFF.

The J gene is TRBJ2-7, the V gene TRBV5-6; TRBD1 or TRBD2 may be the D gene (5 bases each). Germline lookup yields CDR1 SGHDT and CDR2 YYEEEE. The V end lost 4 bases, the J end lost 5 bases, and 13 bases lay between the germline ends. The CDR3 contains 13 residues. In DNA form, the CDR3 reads TGTGCCAGCAGCCGACCTATGGGGGACGAGCAGTACTTC. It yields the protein CASSRPMGDEQYF.

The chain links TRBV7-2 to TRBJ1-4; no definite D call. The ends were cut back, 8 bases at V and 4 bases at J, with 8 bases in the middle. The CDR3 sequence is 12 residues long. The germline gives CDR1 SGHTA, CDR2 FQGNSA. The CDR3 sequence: CASGAFNEKLFF. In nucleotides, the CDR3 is TGTGCCAGCGGCGCGTTTAATGAAAAACTGTTTTTT. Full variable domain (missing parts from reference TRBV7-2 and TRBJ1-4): GAGVSQSPSNKVTEKGKDVELRCDPISGHTALYWYRQSLGQGLEFLIYFQGNSAPDKSGLPSDRFSAERTGGSVSTLTIQRTQQEDSAVYLCASGAFNEKLFFGSGTQLSVL.

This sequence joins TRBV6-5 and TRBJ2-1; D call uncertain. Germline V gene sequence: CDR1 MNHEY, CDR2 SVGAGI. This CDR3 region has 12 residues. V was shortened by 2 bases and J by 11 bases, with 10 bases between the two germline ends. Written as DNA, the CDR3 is TGTGCCAGCAGTTACCCGGGCCCCCAGCAGTTCTTC. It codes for CASSYPGPQQFF.

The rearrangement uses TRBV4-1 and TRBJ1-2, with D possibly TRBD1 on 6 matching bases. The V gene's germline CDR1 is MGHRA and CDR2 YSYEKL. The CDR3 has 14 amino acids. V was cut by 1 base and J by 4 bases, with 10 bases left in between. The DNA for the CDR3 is TGCGCCAGCAGCCAAGCGACAGGCGCCTATGGCTACACCTTC. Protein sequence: CASSQATGAYGYTF.

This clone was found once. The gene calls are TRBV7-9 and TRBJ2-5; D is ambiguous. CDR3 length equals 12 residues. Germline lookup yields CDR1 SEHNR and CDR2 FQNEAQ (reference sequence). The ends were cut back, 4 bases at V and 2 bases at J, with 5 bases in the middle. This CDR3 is CASSSRQETQYF. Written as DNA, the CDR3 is TGTGCCAGCAGCTCCCGTCAAGAGACCCAGTACTTC.

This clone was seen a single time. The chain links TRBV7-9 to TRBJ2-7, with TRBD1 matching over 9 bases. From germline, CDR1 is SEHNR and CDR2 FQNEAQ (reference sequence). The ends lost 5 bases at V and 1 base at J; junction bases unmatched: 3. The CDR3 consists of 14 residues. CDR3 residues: CASSLQGASYEQYF. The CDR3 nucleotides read TGTGCCAGCAGCCTACAGGGGGCGTCCTACGAGCAGTACTTC.

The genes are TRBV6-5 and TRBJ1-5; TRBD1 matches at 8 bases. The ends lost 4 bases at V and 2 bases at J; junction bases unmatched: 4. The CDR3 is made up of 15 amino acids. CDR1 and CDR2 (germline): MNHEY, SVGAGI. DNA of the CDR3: TGTGCCAGCAGTTTGGACAGGGTGGGCAATCAGCCCCAGCATTTT. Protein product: CASSLDRVGNQPQHF.

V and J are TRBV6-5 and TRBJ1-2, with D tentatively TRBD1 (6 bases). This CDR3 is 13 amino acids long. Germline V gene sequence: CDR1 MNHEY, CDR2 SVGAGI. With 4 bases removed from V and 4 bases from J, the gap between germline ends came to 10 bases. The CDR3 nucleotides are TGTGCCAGCAGTTCTACGGACAGCTATGGCTACACCTTC. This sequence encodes CASSSTDSYGYTF.

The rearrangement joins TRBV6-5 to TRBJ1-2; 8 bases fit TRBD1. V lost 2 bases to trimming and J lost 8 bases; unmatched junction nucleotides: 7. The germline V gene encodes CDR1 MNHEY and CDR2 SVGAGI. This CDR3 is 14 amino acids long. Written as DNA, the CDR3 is TGTGCCAGCAGTTACGTCCGGACAGGGATCGGCTACACCTTC. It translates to CASSYVRTGIGYTF.

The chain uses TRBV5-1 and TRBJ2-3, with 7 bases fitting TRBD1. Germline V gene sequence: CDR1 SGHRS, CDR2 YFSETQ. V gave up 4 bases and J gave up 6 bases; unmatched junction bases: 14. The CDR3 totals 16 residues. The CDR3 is CASSPTTGSNSDTQYF. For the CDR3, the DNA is TGCGCCAGCAGCCCAACGACAGGGAGCAACTCGGATACGCAGTATTTT.

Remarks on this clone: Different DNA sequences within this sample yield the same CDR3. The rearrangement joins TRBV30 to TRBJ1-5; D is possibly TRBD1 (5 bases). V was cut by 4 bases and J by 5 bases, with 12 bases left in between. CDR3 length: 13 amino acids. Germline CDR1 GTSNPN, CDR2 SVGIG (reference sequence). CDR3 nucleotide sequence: TGTGCCTGGACACGGGGGGGTGATCAGCCCCAGCATTTT. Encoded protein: CAWTRGGDQPQHF.

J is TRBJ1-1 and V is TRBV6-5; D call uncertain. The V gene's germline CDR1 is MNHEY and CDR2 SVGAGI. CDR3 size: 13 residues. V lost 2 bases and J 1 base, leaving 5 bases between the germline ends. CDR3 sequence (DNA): TGTGCCAGCAGTTACCCGCAGAACACTGAAGCTTTCTTT. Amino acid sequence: CASSYPQNTEAFF.

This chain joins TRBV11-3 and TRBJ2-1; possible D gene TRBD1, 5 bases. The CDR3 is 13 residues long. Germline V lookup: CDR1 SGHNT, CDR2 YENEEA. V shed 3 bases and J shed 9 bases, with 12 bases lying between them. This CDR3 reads CASSLWGTTEQFF. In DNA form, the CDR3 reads TGTGCCAGCAGCTTGTGGGGCACGACTGAGCAGTTCTTC.

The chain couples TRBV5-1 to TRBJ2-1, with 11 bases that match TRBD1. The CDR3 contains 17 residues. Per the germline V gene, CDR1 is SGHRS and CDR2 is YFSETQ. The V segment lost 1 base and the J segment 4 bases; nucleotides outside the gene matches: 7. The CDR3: CASSLLPGTGGYNEQFF. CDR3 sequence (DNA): TGCGCCAGCAGCTTGTTACCCGGGACAGGGGGTTACAATGAGCAGTTCTTC.

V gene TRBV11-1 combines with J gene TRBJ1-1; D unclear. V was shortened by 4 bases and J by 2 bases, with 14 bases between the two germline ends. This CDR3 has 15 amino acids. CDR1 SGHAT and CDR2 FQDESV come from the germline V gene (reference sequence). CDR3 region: CASSSLRWANTEAFF. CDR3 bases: TGTGCCAGCAGCTCCCTCAGGTGGGCTAACACTGAAGCTTTCTTT.

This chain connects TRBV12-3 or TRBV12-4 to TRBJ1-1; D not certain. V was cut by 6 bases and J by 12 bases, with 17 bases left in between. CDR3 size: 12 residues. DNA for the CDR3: TGTGCCAGCAGAGAGAACGGACGGCAAACTTTCTTT. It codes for CASRENGRQTFF.

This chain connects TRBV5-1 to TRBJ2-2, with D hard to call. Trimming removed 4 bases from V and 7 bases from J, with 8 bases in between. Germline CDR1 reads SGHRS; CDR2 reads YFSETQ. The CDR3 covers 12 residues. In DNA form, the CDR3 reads TGCGCCAGCAGCCTATATGGCGGGGAGCTGTTTTTT. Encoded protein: CASSLYGGELFF.

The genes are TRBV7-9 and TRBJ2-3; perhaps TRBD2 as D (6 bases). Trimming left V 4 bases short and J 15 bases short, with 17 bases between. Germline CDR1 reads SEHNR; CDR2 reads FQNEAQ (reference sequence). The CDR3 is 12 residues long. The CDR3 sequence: CASSSRRDFLYF. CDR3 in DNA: TGTGCCAGCAGCTCCCGCCGGGACTTTCTTTATTTT.

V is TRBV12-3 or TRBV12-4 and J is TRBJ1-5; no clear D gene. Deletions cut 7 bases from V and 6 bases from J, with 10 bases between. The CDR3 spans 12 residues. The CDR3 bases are TGTGCCAGCACCTTGGGAGGTCAGCCCCAGCATTTT. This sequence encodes CASTLGGQPQHF.

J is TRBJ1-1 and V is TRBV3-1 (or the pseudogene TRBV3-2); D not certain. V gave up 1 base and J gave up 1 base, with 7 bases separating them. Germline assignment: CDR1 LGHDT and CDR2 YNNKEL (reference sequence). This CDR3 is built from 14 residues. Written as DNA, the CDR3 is TGTGCCAGCAGCCAAGTCCCGGCGAACACTGAAGCTTTCTTT. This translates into CASSQVPANTEAFF.

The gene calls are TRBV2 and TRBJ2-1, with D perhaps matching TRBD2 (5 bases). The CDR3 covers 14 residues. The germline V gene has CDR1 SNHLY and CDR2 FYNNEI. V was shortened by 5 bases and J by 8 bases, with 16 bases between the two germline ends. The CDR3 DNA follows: TGTGCCAGCAGTCTCTTCGAGGGCGGGTATGAGCAGTTCTTC. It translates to CASSLFEGGYEQFF.

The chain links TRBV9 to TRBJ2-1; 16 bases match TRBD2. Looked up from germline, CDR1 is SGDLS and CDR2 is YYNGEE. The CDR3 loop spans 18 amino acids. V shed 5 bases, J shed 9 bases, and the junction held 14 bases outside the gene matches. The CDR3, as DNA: TGTGCCAGCAGGGGAGGGACTAGCGGGAGGGCCGAGCCCTCTGAGCAGTTCTTC. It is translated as CASRGGTSGRAEPSEQFF. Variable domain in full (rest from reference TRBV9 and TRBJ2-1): DSGVTQTPKHLITATGQRVTLRCSPRSGDLSVYWYQQSLDQGLQFLIQYYNGEERAKGNILERFSAQQFPDLHSELNLSSLELGDSALYFCASRGGTSGRAEPSEQFFGPGTRLTVL.

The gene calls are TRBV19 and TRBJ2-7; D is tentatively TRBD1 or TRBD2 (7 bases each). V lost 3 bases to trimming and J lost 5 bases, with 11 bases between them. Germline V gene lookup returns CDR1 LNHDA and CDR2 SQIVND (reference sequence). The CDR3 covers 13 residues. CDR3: CASSIAGGDEQYF. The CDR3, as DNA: TGTGCCAGTAGTATCGCAGGGGGGGACGAGCAGTACTTC.